The next 14 T cell receptor beta chains were all read from a single sample in a study of blood T cell repertoires in COVID-19. Libraries were prepared by immunoSEQ multiplex PCR; TCRdb keeps only in-frame clonotypes and omits some of them. The sample includes 150,000 to 200,000 clones, about 86% of them seen just once. The sample consisted of peripheral blood. The receptors were gathered from a woman aged 80 or older with acute or convalescent COVID-19.

V and J are TRBV4-2 and TRBJ2-7; D gene uncertain. The CDR3 contains 14 residues. Germline CDR1 reads LGHNA; CDR2 reads YNFKEQ. Trimming pared 0 bases from V and 4 bases from J, leaving 10 bases between. DNA of the CDR3: TGTGCCAGCAGCCAAGATGGGCAGACATACGAGCAGTACTTC. Translation: CASSQDGQTYEQYF.

The chain carries TRBV30 and TRBJ1-2; D perhaps matches TRBD1 (6 bases). V was clipped by 4 bases and J by 8 bases, with 11 bases between them. The CDR3 extends over 11 amino acids. Germline CDR1 GTSNPN, CDR2 SVGIG (reference sequence). CDR3 DNA: TGTGCCTGGACCGACAGGCCCGGCTACACCTTC. This translates into CAWTDRPGYTF.

The chain carries TRBV7-6 and TRBJ2-7; 9 positions match TRBD1. The CDR3 runs 14 residues. The germline gives CDR1 SGHVS, CDR2 FNYEAQ. Trimming at V came to 4 bases and at J to 2 bases, leaving 3 bases not matched to a gene. The CDR3 nucleotides are TGTGCCAGCAGCTCCGGGACAGGGACCTACGAGCAGTACTTC. It is translated as CASSSGTGTYEQYF.

This sequence joins TRBV29-1 and TRBJ2-7; 10 bases agree with TRBD1. The germline gives CDR1 SQVTM, CDR2 ANQGSEA. Trimming at V came to 5 bases and at J to 3 bases, leaving 4 bases not matched to a gene. The CDR3 is 13 amino acids. CDR3: CSVTGTGVYEQYF. In DNA, the CDR3 is TGCAGCGTTACCGGGACAGGGGTCTACGAGCAGTACTTC.

There are a few counts of this clone. The chain links TRBV5-1 to TRBJ1-4; D possibly corresponds to TRBD1 (6 bases). V lost 6 bases and J lost 7, with 16 bases in between. The CDR3 loop spans 14 amino acids. Germline CDR1 SGHRS, CDR2 YFSETQ. CDR3 in DNA: TGCGCCAGCACCCGAGGGGGGGGCGGTGAAAAACTGTTTTTT. It yields the protein CASTRGGGGEKLFF.

This chain uses TRBV28 with TRBJ1-5; the match to TRBD1 covers 11 bases. The V gene's germline CDR1 is MDHEN and CDR2 SYDVKM. This CDR3 region has 16 residues. V gave up 3 bases and J gave up 6 bases; unmatched junction bases: 7. CDR3 sequence reads: CASSLTGTGGFQPQHF. DNA for the CDR3: TGTGCCAGCAGTTTGACCGGGACAGGGGGTTTTCAGCCCCAGCATTTT.

This rearrangement joins TRBV28 to TRBJ1-4; unclear D gene. The CDR3 is 12 amino acids. V lost 3 bases and J lost 11, with 10 bases in between. The germline CDR1 and CDR2 sequences are MDHEN and SYDVKM. The DNA for the CDR3 is TGTGCCAGCAGTTTTACCACAGTGAAACTGTTTTTT. Its translation is CASSFTTVKLFF. The full variable domain, rest sourced from reference TRBV28 and TRBJ1-4, is DVKVTQSSRYLVKRTGEKVFLECVQDMDHENMFWYRQDPGLGLRLIYFSYDVKMKEKGDIPEGYSVSREKKERFSLILESASTNQTSMYLCASSFTTVKLFFGSGTQLSVL.

This chain links TRBV6-5 with TRBJ2-4; TRBD1 aligns across 10 bases. Trimming removed 2 bases from V and 7 bases from J; junction bases left unmatched: 2. The CDR3 covers 14 residues. Germline V gives CDR1 MNHEY, CDR2 SVGAGI. The CDR3 bases are TGTGCCAGCAGTTACGGGGGACAGGGGAACATTCAGTACTTC. Protein product: CASSYGGQGNIQYF.

The CDR3 DNA follows: TGTGCCAGCAGCCGAGGGACTAGCCAAGCCAGAGATACGCAGTATTTT. This translates into CASSRGTSQARDTQYF. The V gene is TRBV7-9, the J gene TRBJ2-3, with 9 positions matching TRBD2. The CDR3 is made up of 16 amino acids. Germline-derived CDR1 and CDR2 are SEHNR and FQNEAQ (reference sequence). V was clipped by 5 bases and J by 5 bases; unmatched bases: 11.

V and J are TRBV7-3 and TRBJ1-1; maybe TRBD1 (5 bases). Germline CDR1 is SGHTA and CDR2 is FQGTGA. The ends were cut back, 0 bases at V and 5 bases at J, with 10 bases in the middle. The CDR3 covers 14 residues. The CDR3 nucleotides read TGTGCCAGCAGCTTAACAGGAGACAGAACTGAAGCTTTCTTT. It translates to CASSLTGDRTEAFF. Drawing the rest from reference TRBV7-3 and TRBJ1-1, the complete variable domain is GAGVSQTPSNKVTEKGKYVELRCDPISGHTALYWYRQSLGQGPEFLIYFQGTGAADDSGLPNDRFFAVRPEGSVSTLKIQRTERGDSAVYLCASSLTGDRTEAFFGQGTRLTVV.

This clone was seen a few times. The chain joins TRBV6-5 to TRBJ1-2; the D gene is possibly TRBD1 (5 bases). There are 12 residues in the CDR3. Germline assignment: CDR1 MNHEY and CDR2 SVGAGI. Trimming took 5 bases from V and 5 from J, leaving 9 bases between them. The CDR3 DNA sequence: TGTGCCAGCAGTAAAACAGGTTATGGCTACACCTTC. This translates into CASSKTGYGYTF.

This chain uses TRBV14 with TRBJ2-3; weak D call: TRBD2 (5 bases). CDR1 SGHDN and CDR2 FVKESK come from the germline V gene. Trimming cost V 1 base and J 10 bases, with 15 bases left between them. The CDR3 consists of 14 residues. Here the CDR3 reads CASSQAVLTGAQYF. The CDR3 nucleotides are TGTGCCAGCAGCCAAGCGGTCCTTACCGGGGCGCAGTATTTT.

The rearrangement links TRBV19 to TRBJ2-7; 8 nucleotides align to TRBD1. The CDR3 spans 13 residues. V shed 10 bases, J shed 6 bases, and the junction held 11 bases outside the gene matches. The germline CDR1 and CDR2 sequences are LNHDA and SQIVND (reference sequence). CDR3 sequence: CATGQGISGEQYF. In DNA form, the CDR3 reads TGTGCCACTGGACAGGGAATCTCGGGCGAGCAGTACTTC. Combining the CDR3 with reference TRBV19 and TRBJ2-7 gives the whole variable domain DGGITQSPKYLFRKEGQNVTLSCEQNLNHDAMYWYRQDPGQGLRLIYYSQIVNDFQKGDIAEGYSVSREKKESFPLTVTSAQKNPTAFYLCATGQGISGEQYFGPGTRLTVT.

With respect to this clone: Within the sample, other DNA sequences also encode this same CDR3. V is TRBV27 and J is TRBJ1-5; 7 nucleotides align to TRBD1. The CDR3 is made up of 15 amino acids. Per the germline V gene, CDR1 is MNHEY and CDR2 is SMNVEV (reference sequence). Germline trimming cut 3 bases from V and 0 bases from J; bases unmatched to any gene: 2. The CDR3 region has the DNA TGTGCCAGCAGTTTGACAGGGTATAGCAATCAGCCCCAGCATTTT. It specifies CASSLTGYSNQPQHF.